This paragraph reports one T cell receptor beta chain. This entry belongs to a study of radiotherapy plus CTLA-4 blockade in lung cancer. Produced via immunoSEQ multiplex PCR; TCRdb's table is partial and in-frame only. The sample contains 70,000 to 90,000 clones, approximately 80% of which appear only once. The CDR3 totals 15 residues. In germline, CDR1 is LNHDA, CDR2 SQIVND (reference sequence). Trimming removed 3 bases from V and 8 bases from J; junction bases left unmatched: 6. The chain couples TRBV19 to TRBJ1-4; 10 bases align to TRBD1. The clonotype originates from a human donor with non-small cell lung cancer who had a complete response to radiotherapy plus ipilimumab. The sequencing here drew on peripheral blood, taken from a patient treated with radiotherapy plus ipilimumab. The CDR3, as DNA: TGTGCCAGTAGTATGCTTGGACAGGGGGAAGAAAAACTGTTTTTT. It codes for CASSMLGQGEEKLFF. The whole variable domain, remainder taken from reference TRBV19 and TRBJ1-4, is DGGITQSPKYLFRKEGQNVTLSCEQNLNHDAMYWYRQDPGQGLRLIYYSQIVNDFQKGDIAEGYSVSREKKESFPLTVTSAQKNPTAFYLCASSMLGQGEEKLFFGSGTQLSVL.